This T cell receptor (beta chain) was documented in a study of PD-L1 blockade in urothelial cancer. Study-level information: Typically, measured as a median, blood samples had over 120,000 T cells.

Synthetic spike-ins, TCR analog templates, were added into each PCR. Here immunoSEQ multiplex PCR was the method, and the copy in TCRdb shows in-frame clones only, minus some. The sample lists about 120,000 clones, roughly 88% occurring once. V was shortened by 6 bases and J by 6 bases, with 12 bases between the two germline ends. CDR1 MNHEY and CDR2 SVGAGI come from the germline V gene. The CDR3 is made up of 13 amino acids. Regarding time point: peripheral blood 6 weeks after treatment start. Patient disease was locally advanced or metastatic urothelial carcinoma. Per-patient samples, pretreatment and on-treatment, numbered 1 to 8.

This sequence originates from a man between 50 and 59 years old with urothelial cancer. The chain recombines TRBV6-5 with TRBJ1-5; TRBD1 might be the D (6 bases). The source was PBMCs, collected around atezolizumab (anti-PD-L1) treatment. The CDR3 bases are TGTGCCAGCAGCCTTACAGGGAGTCAGCCCCAGCATTTT. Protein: CASSLTGSQPQHF.